The 17 T cell receptor beta chains listed next were all sequenced from one sample in a study of post-analysis software for immune sequencing data. These receptors are not linked to any known antigen. Study conclusions and caveats: Comparison of patients with controls showed about 5 TRBV segments more frequent in patients, TRBV5-6, TRBV5-1 and TRBV20-1 among them.

TCR beta cDNA libraries had unique molecular identifiers. TCRdb used MiXCR to reprocess the PCR reads, holding one entry per CDR3 protein. The sample has approximately 400,000 distinct CDR3 sequences, around a third seen once; the top ten hold around an eighth. The sequenced material came from blood. These receptors were obtained from a girl under 18 with multiple sclerosis.

This clonotype was found many times. The J gene is TRBJ2-3, the V gene TRBV7-9; D could derive from TRBD1 or TRBD2 (5 bases each). Trimming cost V 7 bases and J 6 bases, with 8 bases left between them. The CDR3 loop spans 11 amino acids. Germline V gene lookup returns CDR1 SEHNR and CDR2 FQNEAQ (reference sequence). As DNA, the CDR3 is TGTGCCAGCACGAGGGACGATACGCAGTATTTT. Translating it yields CASTRDDTQYF. Looking up the rest from reference TRBV7-9 and TRBJ2-3 gives the full variable domain: DTGVSQNPRHKITKRGQNVTFRCDPISEHNRLYWYRQTLGQGPEFLTYFQNEAQLEKSRLLSDRFSAERPKGSFSTLEIQRTEQGDSAMYLCASTRDDTQYFGPGTRLTVL.

The chain uses TRBV12-3 or TRBV12-4 and TRBJ1-2; D ambiguous. V gave up 2 bases and J gave up 4 bases, with 11 bases separating them. CDR3 length: 14 amino acids. CDR3 DNA sequence: TGTGCCAGCAGTTTACCGGCGGGAGGCTATGGCTACACCTTC. This sequence encodes CASSLPAGGYGYTF.

There are a few counts of this clonotype. The rearrangement links TRBV6-5 to TRBJ2-3, with TRBD1 matching over 9 bases. Germline V CDR1 and CDR2: MNHEY, SVGAGI. Trimming removed 2 bases from V and 2 bases from J; junction bases left unmatched: 5. CDR3 length equals 16 residues. Written as DNA, the CDR3 is TGTGCCAGCAGTTACGCTACAGGGGGCAACACAGATACGCAGTATTTT. This sequence encodes CASSYATGGNTDTQYF.

This clonotype came up a few times. V usage is TRBV20-1 and J usage is TRBJ2-1; 13 bases map to TRBD2. Germline V CDR1 and CDR2: DFQATT, SNEGSKA (reference sequence). Losses at the gene ends were 0 bases for V and 9 bases for J; bases not matched to a gene: 5. The CDR3 consists of 15 residues. The CDR3: CSARDTSGGVREQFF. DNA for the CDR3: TGCAGTGCTAGAGACACTAGCGGGGGGGTACGTGAGCAGTTCTTC.

This CDR3 is CASSQGAGNTIYF. The CDR3 DNA is TGTGCCAGCAGCCAAGGGGCTGGAAACACCATATATTTT. The chain has TRBV3-1 and TRBJ1-3; D call uncertain. The CDR3 is 13 residues long. Trimming cost V 1 base and J 2 bases, with 3 bases left between them. Germline V gives CDR1 LGHDT, CDR2 YNNKEL (reference sequence).

This clonotype was picked up many times. The chain is built from TRBV7-3 and TRBJ1-2; 8 bases fit TRBD1. Trimming took 3 bases from V and 8 from J; bases not matched to a gene: 5. Germline V CDR1 and CDR2: SGHTA, FQGTGA. The CDR3 is made up of 13 amino acids. CDR3 coding DNA: TGTGCCAGCAGCTTCGACAGGGGTGAAGGCTACACCTTC. It specifies CASSFDRGEGYTF.

This clonotype was recorded a few times. The V and J genes are TRBV10-3 and TRBJ1-2; 8 nucleotides match TRBD1. V lost 0 bases and J lost 1; bases outside the gene matches: 4. Germline V gene sequence: CDR1 ENHRY, CDR2 SYGVKD. The CDR3 runs 16 residues. The CDR3 nucleotides read TGTGCCATCAGTGAGTCGGGGACAGGTTATAACTATGGCTACACCTTC. This sequence encodes CAISESGTGYNYGYTF.

The V gene is TRBV9, the J gene TRBJ2-3, with D hard to call. This CDR3 spans 14 amino acids. CDR1 is SGDLS and CDR2 is YYNGEE in the germline V gene. Trimming took off 3 bases at V and 0 bases at J, with 8 bases between the two ends. The CDR3 nucleotides read TGTGCCAGCAGCGGCGACCCCAGCACAGATACGCAGTATTTT. It encodes CASSGDPSTDTQYF.

The CDR3 region has the DNA TGTGCCAGCAGCTCCGGGACATCCGGCTTTACGCAGTATTTT. It is translated as CASSSGTSGFTQYF. The chain uses TRBV7-2 and TRBJ2-3; TRBD1 is a possible D gene (6 bases). Trimming removed 4 bases at V and 8 bases at J, with 16 bases between. CDR1 SGHTA and CDR2 FQGNSA come from the germline V gene. The CDR3 length is 14 residues.

This clonotype was found a few times. The V and J genes are TRBV11-2 and TRBJ2-7, with D perhaps TRBD1 (5 bases). The CDR3 runs 14 residues. V was trimmed by 0 bases and J by 2 bases, leaving 8 bases between them. CDR1 is SGHAT, CDR2 FQNNGV, per germline. DNA of the CDR3: TGTGCCAGCAGCTTAGAGCCAGGGCCCTACGAGCAGTACTTC. Protein sequence: CASSLEPGPYEQYF.

The J gene is TRBJ1-2, the V gene TRBV5-1; D call uncertain. Deletions cut 0 bases from V and 8 bases from J, with 5 bases between. Germline values: CDR1 SGHRS, CDR2 YFSETQ. The CDR3 runs to 11 residues. Here the CDR3 reads CASSLDGGYTF. In nucleotides, the CDR3 is TGCGCCAGCAGCTTGGATGGAGGCTACACCTTC.

The chain is built from TRBV3-1 and TRBJ2-1; D is unresolved. CDR1 and CDR2 (germline): LGHDT, YNNKEL (reference sequence). The CDR3 runs 13 residues. Between the trimmed V and J ends, which lost 0 bases and 9 bases, there was a span of 9 bases. The CDR3 loop reads CASSQDRRREQFF. CDR3 DNA: TGTGCCAGCAGCCAAGATCGCCGCCGTGAGCAGTTCTTC.

This chain connects TRBV30 to TRBJ2-7; 9 bases agree with TRBD1. V shed 3 bases, J shed 2 bases, and the junction held 8 bases outside the gene matches. Germline-derived CDR1 and CDR2 are GTSNPN and SVGIG (reference sequence). The CDR3 consists of 15 residues. CDR3 sequence reads: CAWSGRQGVPYEQYF. Here the CDR3 DNA reads TGTGCCTGGAGCGGGCGACAGGGGGTGCCCTACGAGCAGTACTTC.

The V and J genes are TRBV6-5 and TRBJ1-2; D gene ambiguous. Trimming stripped 5 bases from V and 8 bases from J, with 12 bases between. Germline assignment: CDR1 MNHEY and CDR2 SVGAGI. The CDR3 sequence is 12 residues long. CDR3 nucleotides: TGTGCCAGCAGTAAGGGAGGAGGCGGCTACACCTTC. Its translation is CASSKGGGGYTF.

The rearrangement joins TRBV5-1 to TRBJ1-1; 8 bases are a match to TRBD1. Germline V gene lookup returns CDR1 SGHRS and CDR2 YFSETQ. The CDR3 contains 15 residues. V shed 5 bases, J shed 1 base, and the junction held 7 bases outside the gene matches. The CDR3 nucleotides read TGCGCCAGCAGACCGAACAGGGGGGAGAACACTGAAGCTTTCTTT. Residues: CASRPNRGENTEAFF.

This clonotype has just one count. In DNA, the CDR3 is TGTGCCAGCAGTGTCGGGGGGGCCGCAGATACGCAGTATTTT. It codes for CASSVGGAADTQYF. The J gene is TRBJ2-3, the V gene TRBV2; 8 bases align to TRBD2. The V gene end was trimmed by 4 bases and the J gene end by 4 bases; junction bases not matched to a gene: 4. Looked up from germline, CDR1 is SNHLY and CDR2 is FYNNEI. The CDR3 is 14 amino acids.

This chain uses TRBV4-1 with TRBJ1-2, with D maybe TRBD1 (5 bases). CDR3 length: 19 residues. The germline CDR1 and CDR2 sequences are MGHRA and YSYEKL. Trimming cost V 2 bases and J 7 bases, with 29 bases left between them. For the CDR3, the DNA is TGCGCCAGCAGCCAAATCCAACCTAGGTCGGGGCAAGAGATCCTTGGCTACACCTTC. Protein: CASSQIQPRSGQEILGYTF.